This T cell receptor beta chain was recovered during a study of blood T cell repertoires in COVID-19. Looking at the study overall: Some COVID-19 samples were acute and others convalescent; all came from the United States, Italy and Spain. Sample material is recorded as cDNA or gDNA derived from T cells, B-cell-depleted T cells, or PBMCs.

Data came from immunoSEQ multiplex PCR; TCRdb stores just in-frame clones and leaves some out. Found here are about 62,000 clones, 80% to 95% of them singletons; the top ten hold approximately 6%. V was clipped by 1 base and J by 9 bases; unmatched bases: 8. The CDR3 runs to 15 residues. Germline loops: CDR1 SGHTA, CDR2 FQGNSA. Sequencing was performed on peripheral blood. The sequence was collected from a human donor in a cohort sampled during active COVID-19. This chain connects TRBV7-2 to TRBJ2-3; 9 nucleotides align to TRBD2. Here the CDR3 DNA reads TGTGCCAGCAGCTTAGTAGCGGGGGAGCTAGGGACGCAGTATTTT. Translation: CASSLVAGELGTQYF.